A selection of T cell receptor beta chains follows, all from one sample in a study of T cell responses to AZD1222 COVID-19 vaccine. Data came from immunoSEQ multiplex PCR; TCRdb stores just in-frame clones and leaves some out. The sample lists under 150,000 clones; 65% to 90% were seen once. The material sequenced was peripheral blood, taken 28 days after the second AZD1222 dose. The receptor source for this set is an adult who received the AZD1222 COVID-19 vaccine. Each CDR3 is given with its conserved first and last residue. The order of the fields is D gene, J gene, clone size, V gene, CDR3 DNA, CDR3 protein. The D gene is left open where the match is weak. Not every row has a clone size; where given, it reads once, few, many or a size class.

>-|TRBJ1-2|-|TRBV6-5
TGTGCCAGCACCTCTTCGGCCTATGGCTACACCTTC
CASTSSAYGYTF
>-|TRBJ2-3|-|TRBV18
TGTGCCAGCTCCTTAGGAGCAGGGGCCCGGACAGATACGCAGTATTTT
CASSLGAGARTDTQYF
>TRBD1|TRBJ1-5|-|TRBV28
TGTGCCAGCAGTTCTTTGGACAGGGTCAATCAGCCCCAGCATTTT
CASSSLDRVNQPQHF
>TRBD1|TRBJ2-3|-|TRBV6-6
TGTGCCAGCAGCGACAGGGATAACAAGCAGTATTTT
CASSDRDNKQYF
>-|TRBJ1-1|-|TRBV13
TGTGCCAGCAGCCCCCCGGCAGGGAAGTGGAACACTGAAGCTTTCTTT
CASSPPAGKWNTEAFF
>TRBD2|TRBJ2-5|-|TRBV6-2/TRBV6-3
TGTGCCAGCAGTCCCGGGGGGGCCGAGGAGACCCAGTACTTC
CASSPGGAEETQYF
>-|TRBJ1-5|-|TRBV5-8
TGTGCCAGCACCTCCCTCCGAGGGGATCAGCCCCAGCATTTT
CASTSLRGDQPQHF
>-|TRBJ1-5|few|TRBV28
TGTGCCAGCCGGAGGGGGGGTATGAGCAATCAGCCCCAGCATTTT
CASRRGGMSNQPQHF
>-|TRBJ1-1|-|TRBV6-5
TGTGCCAGCAGTTACTACCTGGGGGGGGGCACTGAAGCTTTCTTT
CASSYYLGGGTEAFF
>TRBD1|TRBJ1-5|-|TRBV30
TGTGCCTGGAGAGGGGGCCTAAGAGGGGCCCAGCATTTT
CAWRGGLRGAQHF
>-|TRBJ1-4|-|TRBV21-1
TGTGCCAGCAGCAAAGGACCCCAGGGTTGGGAAAAACTGTTTTTT
CASSKGPQGWEKLFF